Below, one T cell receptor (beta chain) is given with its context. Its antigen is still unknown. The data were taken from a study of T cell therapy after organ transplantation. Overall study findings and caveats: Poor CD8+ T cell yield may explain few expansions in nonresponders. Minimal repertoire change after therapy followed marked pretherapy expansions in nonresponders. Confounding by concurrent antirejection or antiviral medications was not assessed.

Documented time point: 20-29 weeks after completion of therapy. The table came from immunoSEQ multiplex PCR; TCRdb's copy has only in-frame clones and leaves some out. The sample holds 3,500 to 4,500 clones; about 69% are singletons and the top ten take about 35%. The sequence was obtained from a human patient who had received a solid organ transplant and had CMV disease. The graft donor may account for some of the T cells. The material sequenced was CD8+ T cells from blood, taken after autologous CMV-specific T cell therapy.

CDR3 protein: CASSQLGLLFF. The DNA of the CDR3 is TGTGCCAGCAGCCAGTTGGGACTGTTGTTTTTT. This chain connects TRBV25-1 to TRBJ2-2; a weak D match, TRBD2 (6 bases). Germline V CDR1 and CDR2: MGHDK, SYGVNS. V lost 6 bases to trimming and J lost 15 bases, with 14 bases between them. The CDR3 has 11 amino acids. The full variable domain, completed using reference TRBV25-1 and TRBJ2-2, is EADIYQTPRYLVIGTGKKITLECSQTMGHDKMYWYQQDPGMELHLIHYSYGVNSTEKGDLSSESTVSRIRTEHFPLTLESARPSHTSQYLCASSQLGLLFFGEGSRLTVL.